Presented here are 10 T cell receptor beta chains from one specimen sequenced in a study of T cell responses to AZD1222 COVID-19 vaccine. This table comes from immunoSEQ multiplex PCR, and its TCRdb copy is limited to in-frame clones, with some not included. In the table there are 110,000 to 150,000 clones, 80% to 90% of which are singletons. Sequencing used peripheral blood, obtained on day 0 of AZD1222 vaccination. These receptors all stem from an adult in good health.

This chain joins TRBV9 and TRBJ2-3; D is unclear. The CDR3 spans 13 residues. V was shortened by 0 bases and J by 6 bases, with 8 bases between the two germline ends. Germline V gene data show CDR1 as SGDLS and CDR2 as YYNGEE. The CDR3 region has the DNA TGTGCCAGCAGCGTAGGCGAAGGGGATACGCAGTATTTT. This gives the protein CASSVGEGDTQYF. Full variable domain (missing parts from reference TRBV9 and TRBJ2-3): DSGVTQTPKHLITATGQRVTLRCSPRSGDLSVYWYQQSLDQGLQFLIQYYNGEERAKGNILERFSAQQFPDLHSELNLSSLELGDSALYFCASSVGEGDTQYFGPGTRLTVL.

V is TRBV28 and J is TRBJ2-7; a weak D match, TRBD1 (6 bases). Trimming removed 6 bases at V and 3 bases at J, with 18 bases between. The V gene's germline CDR1 is MDHEN and CDR2 SYDVKM. The length of the CDR3 is 15 residues. The CDR3 sequence is CASRPGEGGVYEQYF. In DNA form, the CDR3 reads TGTGCCAGCAGGCCCGGGGAAGGGGGAGTCTACGAGCAGTACTTC. The complete variable domain, with remaining parts taken from reference TRBV28 and TRBJ2-7, reads DVKVTQSSRYLVKRTGEKVFLECVQDMDHENMFWYRQDPGLGLRLIYFSYDVKMKEKGDIPEGYSVSREKKERFSLILESASTNQTSMYLCASRPGEGGVYEQYFGPGTRLTVT.

V gene TRBV18 combines with J gene TRBJ2-1; no clear D gene. Germline assignment: CDR1 KGHSH and CDR2 LQKENI. V lost 3 bases and J lost 6, with 15 bases in between. The length of the CDR3 is 15 residues. The chain's CDR3 is CASSPQTGIGNEQFF. The CDR3 DNA sequence: TGTGCCAGCTCACCTCAAACCGGAATAGGCAATGAGCAGTTCTTC.

The chain recombines TRBV7-2 with TRBJ2-7; D is uncertain. The CDR3 has 12 residues. V lost 3 bases to trimming and J lost 3 bases, with 6 bases between them. CDR1 is SGHTA, CDR2 FQGNSA, per germline. The CDR3 coding sequence is TGTGCCAGCAGCTTCCTACGCTACGAGCAGTACTTC. This translates into CASSFLRYEQYF.

The chain joins TRBV7-9 to TRBJ2-6; 8 nucleotides agree with TRBD1. V lost 3 bases and J lost 2; bases outside the gene matches: 0. CDR1 and CDR2 from the germline V gene are SEHNR and FQNEAQ (reference sequence). The CDR3 has 15 residues. The CDR3 sequence is CASSLGQAGANVLTF. The CDR3 bases are TGTGCCAGCAGCTTGGGACAGGCTGGGGCCAACGTCCTGACTTTC.

As for this clone: This specimen includes other DNA sequences encoding the same CDR3. The chain carries TRBV5-4 and TRBJ2-5; TRBD1 matches at 8 bases. CDR3 size: 14 residues. Unmatched junction bases numbered 2, after V lost 2 bases and J lost 2 bases. Germline assignment: CDR1 SGHNT and CDR2 YYREEE (reference sequence). The CDR3: CASSFNRGQETQYF. DNA of the CDR3: TGTGCCAGCAGCTTTAACAGGGGGCAAGAGACCCAGTACTTC.

The V gene is TRBV5-1, the J gene TRBJ2-3; 7 bases line up with TRBD2. CDR3 length: 14 amino acids. Germline CDR1 SGHRS, CDR2 YFSETQ. Unmatched junction bases numbered 4, after V lost 6 bases and J lost 0 bases. CDR3 coding DNA: TGCGCCAGCATGGTGGGGGGGAGCACAGATACGCAGTATTTT. Translation: CASMVGGSTDTQYF. The full variable domain, with the rest looked up from reference TRBV5-1 and TRBJ2-3, is KAGVTQTPRYLIKTRGQQVTLSCSPISGHRSVSWYQQTPGQGLQFLFEYFSETQRNKGNFPGRFSGRQFSNSRSEMNVSTLELGDSALYLCASMVGGSTDTQYFGPGTRLTVL.

The V gene is TRBV18, the J gene TRBJ2-7; D might be TRBD1 (5 bases). CDR3 length: 14 amino acids. From germline, CDR1 is KGHSH and CDR2 LQKENI. V lost 0 bases and J 7 bases, leaving 13 bases between the germline ends. CDR3 region: CASSPPQGSREQYF. The CDR3 DNA is TGTGCCAGCTCACCACCCCAGGGTTCAAGGGAGCAGTACTTC.

The chain carries TRBV6-5 and TRBJ2-3, with D perhaps given as TRBD1 or TRBD2 (6 bases each). The germline CDR1 and CDR2 sequences are MNHEY and SVGAGI. The germline V and J ends were trimmed by 5 bases and 1 base, with 10 bases remaining between them. This CDR3 is built from 14 residues. CDR3 in DNA: TGTGCCAGCAGTCGGGGGCAAGGCACAGATACGCAGTATTTT. Translation: CASSRGQGTDTQYF.

The V gene is TRBV23-1, the J gene TRBJ1-1; D might be TRBD1 (5 bases). TRBV23-1 is designated an ORF whose function remains uncertain. Trimming cost V 2 bases and J 7 bases, with 11 bases left between them. This CDR3 spans 13 amino acids. The chain's CDR3 is CASSQTGGGEAFF. The CDR3 nucleotides read TGCGCCAGCAGTCAAACGGGTGGGGGTGAAGCTTTCTTT.